This TCR beta chain was documented in a study of long-term antiretroviral therapy in people with HIV. At the level of the study: The earliest specimens came about a decade ahead of the 2015 immediate-ART recommendation.

The CDR3 has 13 amino acids. J lost 4 bases, V lost 5 bases, and 4 bases had no gene match. Germline CDR1 MNHEY, CDR2 SVGAGI. As for this clone: What it recognizes is unknown.

This was the immunoSEQ v3.0 assay at survey level. Sequencing used immunoSEQ multiplex PCR; TCRdb keeps in-frame clones, though not all of them. This table has about 17,000 clones, around 90% appearing once. Study observations and caveats: Although diversity increased after ART, it remained lower than in transplant donor controls. Absence of data on ART adherence, viral resistance or therapy changes was noted.

Roughly 0.85-11 million cryopreserved PBMC were held in samples before DNA extraction. Material: unsorted PBMCs, obtained 0.3 years after starting antiretroviral therapy. The clonotype comes from a man aged 60 to 69 with HIV. The rearrangement links TRBV6-5 to TRBJ1-2; 7 bases are a match to TRBD1. In nucleotides, the CDR3 is TGTGCCAGCAGTACACAGGGGAGCTATGGCTACACCTTC. Amino acids: CASSTQGSYGYTF.